The TCR beta chain described here comes from a study of T cell repertoires in cytomegalovirus infection. Study-level information: Selected CMV epitopes included recently identified HLA-C-restricted ones as well as well-studied HLA-B-restricted ones. Carrying CMV and the relevant HLA type showed in public TCR beta signatures.

A note on this clonotype: Its target is not known.

Whole-study results and caveats: The cumulative frequency of public TCR beta families identified carriers of CMV plus the relevant HLA. In two of eight donors, the top clonotype was HLA-C-restricted CMV-specific.

CDR3 length equals 14 residues. V lost 11 bases and J 4 bases, leaving 21 bases between the germline ends. Germline CDR1 reads MNHNS; CDR2 reads SASEGT. TCRdb fed the reads into MiXCR, producing one record per CDR3 protein. The table records 300,000 to 400,000 distinct CDR3 sequences, 25% of them present only once. The source of this sequence is a human donor in good health (CMV status not recorded). Some clones in this sample may be carry-over from other donors' samples. The specimen was cultured PBMCs, collected from culture after CMV antigen stimulation. The rearrangement joins TRBV6-1 to TRBJ2-7; D is uncertain. CDR3 sequence: CAYRDSEKAYEQYF. In DNA form, the CDR3 reads TGTGCCTACCGTGACTCGGAAAAAGCTTACGAGCAGTACTTC.